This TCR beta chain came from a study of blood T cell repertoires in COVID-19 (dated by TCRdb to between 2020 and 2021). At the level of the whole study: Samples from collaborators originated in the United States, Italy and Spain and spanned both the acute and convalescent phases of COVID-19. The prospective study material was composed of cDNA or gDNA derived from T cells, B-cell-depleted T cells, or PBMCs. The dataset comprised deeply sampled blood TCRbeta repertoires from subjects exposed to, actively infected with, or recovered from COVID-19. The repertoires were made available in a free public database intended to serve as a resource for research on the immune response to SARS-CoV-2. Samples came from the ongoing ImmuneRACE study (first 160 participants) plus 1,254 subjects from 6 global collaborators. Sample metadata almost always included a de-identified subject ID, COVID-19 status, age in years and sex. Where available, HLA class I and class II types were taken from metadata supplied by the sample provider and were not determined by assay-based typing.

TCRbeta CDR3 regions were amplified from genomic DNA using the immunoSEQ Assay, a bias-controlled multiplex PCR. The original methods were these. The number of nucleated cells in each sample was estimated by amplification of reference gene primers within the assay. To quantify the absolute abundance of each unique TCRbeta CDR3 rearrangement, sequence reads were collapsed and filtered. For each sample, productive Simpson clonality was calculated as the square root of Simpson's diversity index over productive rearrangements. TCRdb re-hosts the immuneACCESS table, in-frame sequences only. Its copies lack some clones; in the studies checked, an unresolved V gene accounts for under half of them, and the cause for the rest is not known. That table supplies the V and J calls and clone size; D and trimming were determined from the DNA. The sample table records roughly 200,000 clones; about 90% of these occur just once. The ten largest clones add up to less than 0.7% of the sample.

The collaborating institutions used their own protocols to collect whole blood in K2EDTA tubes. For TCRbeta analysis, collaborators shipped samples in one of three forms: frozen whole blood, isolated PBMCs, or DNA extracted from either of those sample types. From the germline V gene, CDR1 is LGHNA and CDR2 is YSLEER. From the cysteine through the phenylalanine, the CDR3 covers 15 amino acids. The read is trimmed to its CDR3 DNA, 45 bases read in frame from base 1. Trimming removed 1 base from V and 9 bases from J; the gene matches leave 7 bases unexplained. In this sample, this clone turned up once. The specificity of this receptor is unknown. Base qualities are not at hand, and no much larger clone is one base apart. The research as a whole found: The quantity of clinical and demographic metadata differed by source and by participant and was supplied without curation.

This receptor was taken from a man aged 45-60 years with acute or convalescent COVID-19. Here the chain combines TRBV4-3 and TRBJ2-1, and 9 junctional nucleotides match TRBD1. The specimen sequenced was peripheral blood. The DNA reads TGCGCCAGCAGCCAAGGACCGGGACAGGGAATTGAGCAGTTCTTC. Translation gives CASSQGPGQGIEQFF.